The present T cell receptor (beta chain) was sequenced within a study of long-term antiretroviral therapy in people with HIV. Overall study findings and caveats: ART adherence, viral resistance and therapy changes were undocumented. The study found narrower CDR3 length ranges in HIV repertoires than in controls.

The study used samples holding about 0.9-11 million cryopreserved PBMC before DNA extraction. The germline V gene encodes CDR1 MDHEN and CDR2 SYDVKM. Germline trimming cut 5 bases from V and 2 bases from J; bases unmatched to any gene: 4. The CDR3 spans 14 residues. Investigators performed immunoSEQ version v3.0 at survey level. Each sample aimed for roughly 35,000-50,000 sequenced T-cell genomes. Measured with immunoSEQ multiplex PCR; TCRdb has only the in-frame clones, and not every one. This table holds around 30,000 clones, about 95% found once. Note on this clone: No antigen is known for it.

The clonotype originates from a young man with HIV. The material was unsorted PBMCs, obtained 6.6 years after starting antiretroviral therapy. The rearrangement links TRBV28 to TRBJ1-2; TRBD1 agrees at 8 bases. The CDR3 region is CASSIRTGNYGYTF. CDR3 in DNA: TGTGCCAGCAGTATCCGGACAGGGAACTATGGCTACACCTTC.